This note documents a single T cell receptor beta chain sequence. What antigen it recognizes has not been identified. No base quality values were provided; no much bigger clone lies one nucleotide off. V is shortened by 1 base, J by 5 bases, and the region joining them spans 11 bases. The CDR3, cysteine through phenylalanine, is 14 amino acids long. Solely the CDR3 DNA is kept, with 42 bases framed from the first base. The germline V gene sets CDR1 to MNHNS and CDR2 to SASEGT. cDNA synthesis used template-switch 5'RACE with a primer carrying a 10-nucleotide random unique molecular identifier tagging each TCR transcript. Over 200 million TCR-beta sequences, covering 15-18 subjects, were produced in each sequencing run. The RNeasy kit was used to extract total RNA. Using the KAPA Real-time Library Amplification kit, TCR-beta VDJ regions were amplified with primers for the TCR constant region and the 5'RACE anchor. A first PCR added sample indexes and Illumina adaptors, and a second PCR then raised library yield. After Ampure bead purification, the roughly 650 bp TCR product was size-selected on a 2% E-gel SizeSelection system. Before pooling, library quality was checked on a Bioanalyzer, concentration was measured with Qubit, and libraries were quantified with the Kapa Library Quantification kit. An Illumina HiSeq 2500 was used to sequence the libraries paired-end at 2 x 150 bp. To increase sequence diversity, roughly 24-31% phiX was spiked into each library pool. In the authors' own workflow: Quality-filtered reads were processed with the UMI-based MiGEC pipeline, and over 90% of raw TCR sequences were removed by the MiGEC pipeline during error correction. IMGT germline references were used for aligning VDJ genes, and each clonotype was defined as a unique CDR3 amino acid sequence together with its V-J genes. Clonal expansion, Shannon diversity and CDR3 relatedness were evaluated with VDJtools (CalcPairwiseDistances, ClusterSamples), while phylogenetic trees were built in CLCbio workbench. Using coefficient-of-variation modelling across technical triplicates, the study counted a clone as expanded if it had at least 8 unique UMIs. TCRdb redid the processing of the public reads, applying fastp at Q25 and MiXCR, and retained in-frame beta chains. Entries are consolidated by CDR3 protein sequence, retaining the most common genes and DNA. What appears here as the V and J calls and clone size reflects TCRdb's work, not the paper's. This sample comprises fewer than 65,000 distinct CDR3 sequences, over 9% of them detected only once. Approximately 5% of the sample goes to the ten largest clones.

The data derive from a study of neurological immune-mediated disorders (dated by TCRdb to between 2018 and 2021). Some background on the complete study: Peripheral blood TCR-beta repertoires from HTLV-I-associated myelopathy (HAM/TSP) patients, multiple sclerosis patients and healthy controls were compared by UMI-based sequencing. Of the approximately 68 subjects in the cohort, some 15 were HAM/TSP patients, roughly 34 were multiple sclerosis patients, and around 20 were healthy controls. Alongside PBMC samples, the set of some 100 TCR-beta libraries contained longitudinal samples, technical triplicates, and paired CD4+ and CD8+ T-cell subsets that had been sorted. Results and caveats for the whole study, not just this receptor: No identical CDR3 amino acid sequences were shared among expanded clones across subjects, suggesting private TCR-beta repertoires in all groups. TCR clonal expansion was highest in HAM/TSP patients and lowest in MS patients, with MS patients falling below even healthy controls.

For unsorted PBMC libraries, 2 million PBMCs were used after storage in RNAlater at -80 degrees C until RNA extraction. Peripheral blood was subjected to Ficoll-Hypaque density gradient centrifugation to isolate PBMCs, which were then cryopreserved in liquid nitrogen. This TCR was recovered from a man aged 65-85 years with HTLV-1-associated myelopathy (HAM/TSP). Sequenced material: PBMCs. This sequence uses TRBV6-1 and TRBJ1-1; there is no confident call for the D gene. The CDR3 region reads CASSEVMAGTEAFF. The bases are TGTGCCAGCAGTGAAGTGATGGCGGGGACTGAAGCTTTCTTT.